The following is a T cell receptor beta chain sequence with its context. This sample is drawn from a study of blood T cell repertoires in COVID-19. The wider study: The study drew acute and convalescent COVID-19 samples from the United States, Italy and Spain. The cDNA or gDNA used as material had been derived from T cells, B-cell-depleted T cells, or PBMCs.

As handled by the study authors: Reference gene primer amplification yielded estimated nucleated cell counts. The repertoire was sequenced with immunoSEQ multiplex PCR; TCRdb's copy has only in-frame clones and lacks some. The D gene and trimming were derived from the DNA, and the V and J assignments and clone size from that table. The data contain 150,000 or so clones, 87% of them seen just once; the ten biggest clones take up more than 5%. What was sequenced was peripheral blood. The sequence was collected from a human donor in a cohort sampled during active COVID-19.

The CDR3 bases are TGTGCCAGCAGCCCCCGGGATGGACAGGGGACAGGGGAGCTGTTTTTT. Amino acids: CASSPRDGQGTGELFF. The chain couples TRBV9 to TRBJ2-2; the match to TRBD1 covers 9 bases. V lost 4 bases to trimming and J lost 8 bases; unmatched junction nucleotides: 12. This CDR3 region has 16 residues. CDR1 is SGDLS, CDR2 YYNGEE, per germline. Based on the CDR3 plus reference TRBV9 and TRBJ2-2, the full variable domain is DSGVTQTPKHLITATGQRVTLRCSPRSGDLSVYWYQQSLDQGLQFLIQYYNGEERAKGNILERFSAQQFPDLHSELNLSSLELGDSALYFCASSPRDGQGTGELFFGEGSRLTVL.